The T cell receptor beta chain described here comes from a study of cytomegalovirus exposure and HLA in healthy donors. Whole-study context: The Caucasian-associated ancestry cluster contained around four fifths of the approximately 400 genotyped donors.

Concerning this clone itself: Its antigen remains unknown.

Study-wide findings and caveats: A later analysis found TCR association rates differed by HLA locus, highest for DRB1 and lowest for HLA-C. Among TCR beta chains, those listed as cytomegalovirus-associated numbered about 160. Cytomegalovirus status, reportedly, was diagnosed with high specificity and sensitivity by the classifier.

Researchers ran the PCR with 60 Vbeta and 13 Jbeta primers. Profiling relied on immunoSEQ multiplex PCR, and the TCRdb table lists in-frame clones only, not all of them. The sample's table shows roughly 43,000 clones. This clonotype was sampled from a woman in her thirties or forties in good health and CMV-seronegative. Sequencing was performed on PBMCs.

CDR3 coding DNA: TGTGCCAGCAGCGCGAGCGGGAGGGCCGGGAATGAGCAGTTCTTC. This gives the protein CASSASGRAGNEQFF. The gene calls are TRBV9 and TRBJ2-1; 10 bases fit TRBD2. V was clipped by 3 bases and J by 7 bases; unmatched bases: 7. This CDR3 has 15 amino acids. CDR1 and CDR2 from the germline V gene are SGDLS and YYNGEE.